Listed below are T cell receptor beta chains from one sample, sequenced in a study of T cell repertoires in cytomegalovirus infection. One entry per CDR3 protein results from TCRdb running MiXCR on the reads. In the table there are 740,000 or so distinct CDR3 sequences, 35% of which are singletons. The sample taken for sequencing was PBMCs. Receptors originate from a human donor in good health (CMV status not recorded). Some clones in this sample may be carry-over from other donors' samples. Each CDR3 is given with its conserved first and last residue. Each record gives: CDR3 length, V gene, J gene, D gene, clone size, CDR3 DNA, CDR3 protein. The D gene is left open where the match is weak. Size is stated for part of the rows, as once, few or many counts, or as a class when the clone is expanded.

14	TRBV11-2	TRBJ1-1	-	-	TGTGCCAGCAGCTGGGTATCGGGGAGCACTGAAGCTTTCTTT	CASSWVSGSTEAFF
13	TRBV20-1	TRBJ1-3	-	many	TGCAGTGCTAGACAGCATGCTGGAAACACCATATATTTT	CSARQHAGNTIYF
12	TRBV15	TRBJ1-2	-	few	TGTGCCACCAGCAGAGATGACTATGGCTACACCTTC	CATSRDDYGYTF
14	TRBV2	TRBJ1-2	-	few	TGTGCCAGCAGCCTGATTGGTCGTGACGATGGCTACACCTTC	CASSLIGRDDGYTF
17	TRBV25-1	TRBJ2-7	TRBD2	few	TGTGCCAGCAGTCCCGACCCCGGGACTAGCGGAACCTACGAGCAGTACTTC	CASSPDPGTSGTYEQYF
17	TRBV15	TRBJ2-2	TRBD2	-	TGTGCCACCAGCAGAGATCTAGCGGGAGCGAACACCGGGGAGCTGTTTTTT	CATSRDLAGANTGELFF
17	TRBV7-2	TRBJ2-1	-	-	TGTGCCAGCAGCTGGGGGGGGGCCGGAGGGCTCTACAATGAGCAGTTCTTC	CASSWGGAGGLYNEQFF
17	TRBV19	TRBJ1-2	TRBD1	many	TGTGCCAGTAGTATGACCGGGACAGCCGTGGGTGAGGATGGCTACACCTTC	CASSMTGTAVGEDGYTF
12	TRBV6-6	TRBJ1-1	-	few	TGTGCCAGCAGTGGGCCTCTCACTGAAGCTTTCTTT	CASSGPLTEAFF
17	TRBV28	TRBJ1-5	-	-	TGTGCCAGCAGATCCGGGAGCGTGAGGATTAGCAATCAGCCCCAGCATTTT	CASRSGSVRISNQPQHF
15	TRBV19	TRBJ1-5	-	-	TGTGCCAGTAGTATCAGACTGCCCTCCAATCAGCCCCAGCATTTT	CASSIRLPSNQPQHF
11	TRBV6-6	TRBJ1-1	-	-	TGTGCCAGCAACTCGAGGGCGGAAGCTTTCTTT	CASNSRAEAFF
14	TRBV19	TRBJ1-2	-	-	TGTGCCAGTAGTAGCAGATTCCGATACTATGGCTACACCTTC	CASSSRFRYYGYTF
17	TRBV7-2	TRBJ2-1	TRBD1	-	TGTGCCAGCAGCTGGGGACAGGGCGGAATCTCCTACAATGAGCAGTTCTTC	CASSWGQGGISYNEQFF
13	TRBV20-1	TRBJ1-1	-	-	TGCACCCCCTGGGGGGGCGGTGACACTGAAGCTTTCTTT	CTPWGGGDTEAFF
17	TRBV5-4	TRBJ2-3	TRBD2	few	TGTGCCAGCAGCTTGGGGGGACTAGCGGGTAGCACAGATACGCAGTATTTT	CASSLGGLAGSTDTQYF
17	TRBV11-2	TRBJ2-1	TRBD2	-	TGTGCCAGCAGCTTAGTCCTCACTAGCGGGAGGGCCAATGAGCAGTTCTTC	CASSLVLTSGRANEQFF
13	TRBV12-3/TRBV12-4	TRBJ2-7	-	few	TGTGCCAGCAGTTCAGGGGTTATCTACGAGCAGTACTTC	CASSSGVIYEQYF
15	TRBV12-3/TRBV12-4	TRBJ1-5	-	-	TGTGCCAGCAGGTCCCTGGGGGGAAACCGTCAGCCCCAGCATTTT	CASRSLGGNRQPQHF
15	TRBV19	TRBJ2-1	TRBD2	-	TGTGCCAGTAGTCGAACGGGACTAGCGGGGAGCGAGCAGTTCTTC	CASSRTGLAGSEQFF
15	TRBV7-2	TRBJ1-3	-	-	TGTGCCAGCAGCTTCTTTGGCTACTCTGGAAACACCATATATTTT	CASSFFGYSGNTIYF
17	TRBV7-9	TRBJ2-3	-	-	TGTGCCAGCAGCGTAAGGGCCGGCCCTTATAAAAAGGGTACGCAGTATTTT	CASSVRAGPYKKGTQYF
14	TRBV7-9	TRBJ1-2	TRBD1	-	TGTGCCAGCAGCTACCCCGGGACAGGGGCCGGCTACACCTTC	CASSYPGTGAGYTF
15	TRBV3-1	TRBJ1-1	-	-	TGTGCCAGCAGCCAAGATGTCGGGGGCAACACTGAAGCTTTATTT	CASSQDVGGNTEALF
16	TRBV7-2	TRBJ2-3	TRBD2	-	TGTGCCAGCAGCTTGGGGGGACTAGCGGGGGTGGATACGCAGTATTTT	CASSLGGLAGVDTQYF
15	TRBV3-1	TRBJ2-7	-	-	TGTGCCAGCAGCCAACCTTGGGAGTCTGCCTACGAGCAGTACTTC	CASSQPWESAYEQYF
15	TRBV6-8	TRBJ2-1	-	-	TGTGCCAGCAGAAGGGGACGGCCCTCCTACAAGGAGCAGTTCTTC	CASRRGRPSYKEQFF
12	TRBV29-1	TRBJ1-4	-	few	TGCAGCGTTGTGTCCGGCGCTGAAAAACTGTTTTTT	CSVVSGAEKLFF
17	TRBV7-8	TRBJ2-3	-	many	TGTGCCAGCAGCATAAGGGCGGGCTCCACTGGCACAGATACGCAGTATTTT	CASSIRAGSTGTDTQYF
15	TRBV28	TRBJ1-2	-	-	TGTGCCAGCAGTTTTTTTTGGACCGTCGCCGGAGGCTACACCTTC	CASSFFWTVAGGYTF
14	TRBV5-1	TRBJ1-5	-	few	TGCGCCAGCAGCCGGGACCCTAGCAATCAGCCCCAGCATTTT	CASSRDPSNQPQHF